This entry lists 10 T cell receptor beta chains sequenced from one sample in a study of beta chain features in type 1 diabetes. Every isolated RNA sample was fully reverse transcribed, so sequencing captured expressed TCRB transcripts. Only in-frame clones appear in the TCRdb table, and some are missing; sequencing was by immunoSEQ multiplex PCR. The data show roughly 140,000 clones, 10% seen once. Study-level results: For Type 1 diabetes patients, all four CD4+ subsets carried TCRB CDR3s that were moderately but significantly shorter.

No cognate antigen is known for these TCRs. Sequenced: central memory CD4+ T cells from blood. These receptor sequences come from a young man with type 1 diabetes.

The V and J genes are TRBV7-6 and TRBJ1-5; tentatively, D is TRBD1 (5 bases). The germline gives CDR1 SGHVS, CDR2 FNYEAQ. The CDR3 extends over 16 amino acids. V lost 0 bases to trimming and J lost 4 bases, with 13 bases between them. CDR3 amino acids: CASSLATQAENQPQHF. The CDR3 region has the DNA TGTGCCAGCAGCTTAGCTACACAGGCCGAAAATCAGCCCCAGCATTTT.

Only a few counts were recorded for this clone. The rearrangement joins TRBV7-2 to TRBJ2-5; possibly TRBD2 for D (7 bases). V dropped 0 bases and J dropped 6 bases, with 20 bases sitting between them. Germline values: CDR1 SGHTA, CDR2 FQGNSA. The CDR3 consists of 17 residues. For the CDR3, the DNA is TGTGCCAGCAGCTTAGCCTGGGGGCGGGGGCGGGAAAAGACCCAGTACTTC. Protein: CASSLAWGRGREKTQYF.

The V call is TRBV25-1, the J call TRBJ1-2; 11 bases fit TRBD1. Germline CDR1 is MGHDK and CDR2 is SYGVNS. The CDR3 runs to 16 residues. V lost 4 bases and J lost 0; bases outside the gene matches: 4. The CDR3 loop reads CASSVGTGGSNYGYTF. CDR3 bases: TGTGCCAGCAGTGTGGGGACAGGGGGATCTAACTATGGCTACACCTTC.

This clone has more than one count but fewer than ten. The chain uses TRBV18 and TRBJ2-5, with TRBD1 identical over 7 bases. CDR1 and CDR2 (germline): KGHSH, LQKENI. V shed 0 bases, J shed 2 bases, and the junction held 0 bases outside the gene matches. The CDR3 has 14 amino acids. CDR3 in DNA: TGTGCCAGCTCACCACCGACAGGGCAAGAGACCCAGTACTTC. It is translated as CASSPPTGQETQYF.

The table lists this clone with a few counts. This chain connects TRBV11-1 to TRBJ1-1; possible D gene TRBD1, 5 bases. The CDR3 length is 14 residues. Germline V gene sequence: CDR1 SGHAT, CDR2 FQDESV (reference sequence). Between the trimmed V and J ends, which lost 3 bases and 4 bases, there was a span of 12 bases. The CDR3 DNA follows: TGTGCCAGCAGCTTCGGCAGGGCGGTCACTGAAGCTTTCTTT. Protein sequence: CASSFGRAVTEAFF. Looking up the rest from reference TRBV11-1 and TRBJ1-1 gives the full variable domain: EAEVAQSPRYKITEKSQAVAFWCDPISGHATLYWYRQILGQGPELLVQFQDESVVDDSQLPKDRFSAERLKGVDSTLKIQPAELGDSAMYLCASSFGRAVTEAFFGQGTRLTVV.

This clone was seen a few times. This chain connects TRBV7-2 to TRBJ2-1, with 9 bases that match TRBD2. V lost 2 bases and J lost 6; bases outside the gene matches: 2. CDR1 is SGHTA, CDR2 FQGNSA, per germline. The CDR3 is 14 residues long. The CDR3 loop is CASSLLTSGNEQFF. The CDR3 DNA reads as TGTGCCAGCAGCTTATTGACTAGCGGCAATGAGCAGTTCTTC.

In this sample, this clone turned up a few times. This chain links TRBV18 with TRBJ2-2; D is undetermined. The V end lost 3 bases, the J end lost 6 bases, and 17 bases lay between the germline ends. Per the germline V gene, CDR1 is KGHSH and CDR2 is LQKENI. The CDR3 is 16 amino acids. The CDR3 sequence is CASSPYLHDTSGELFF. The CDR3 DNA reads TGTGCCAGCTCACCCTATCTACATGACACTTCCGGGGAGCTGTTTTTT.

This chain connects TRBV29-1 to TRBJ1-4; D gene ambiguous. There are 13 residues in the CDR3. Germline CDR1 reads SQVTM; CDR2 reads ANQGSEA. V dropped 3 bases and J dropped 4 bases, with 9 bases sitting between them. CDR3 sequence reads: CSVDVGSNEKLFF. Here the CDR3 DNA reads TGCAGCGTTGATGTAGGGAGTAATGAAAAACTGTTTTTT.

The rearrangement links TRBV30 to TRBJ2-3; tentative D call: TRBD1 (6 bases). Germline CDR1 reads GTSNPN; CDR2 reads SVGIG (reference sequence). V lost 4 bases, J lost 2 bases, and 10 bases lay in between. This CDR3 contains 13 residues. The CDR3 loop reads CAWKDRNTDTQYF. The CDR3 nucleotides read TGTGCCTGGAAAGACAGGAACACAGATACGCAGTATTTT.

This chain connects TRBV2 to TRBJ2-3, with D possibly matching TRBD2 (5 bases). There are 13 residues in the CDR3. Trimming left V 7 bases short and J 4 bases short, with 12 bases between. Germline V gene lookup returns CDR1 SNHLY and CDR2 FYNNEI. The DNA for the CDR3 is TGTGCCAGCATAAGGGAGCCCTCAGATACGCAGTATTTT. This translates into CASIREPSDTQYF.